This TCR beta chain appears in the sequencing data of a study of neurological immune-mediated disorders. About the research overall: Among roughly 35 multiple sclerosis patients, about 31 were relapsing-remitting and 3 were secondary progressive.

Trimming cost V 4 bases and J 4 bases; bases outside gene matches: 6. CDR3 length equals 14 residues. With 10-nucleotide random UMIs included, cDNA was synthesized by 5'RACE. A single record per CDR3 protein comes from TCRdb applying MiXCR to the 5' RACE reads. The top ten hold 2.5% to 3% of the sample, which has roughly 65,000 distinct CDR3 sequences, approximately 3.7% seen once. This clonotype was detected ten times or more. V gene TRBV12-3 or TRBV12-4 combines with J gene TRBJ2-5, with 7 bases identical to TRBD1. This TCR derives from a man in his forties or fifties with multiple sclerosis. The sequencing input was PBMCs. The CDR3 DNA sequence: TGTGCCAGCAGTTCGCAGACAGGGCTAGAGACCCAGTACTTC. It is translated as CASSSQTGLETQYF.